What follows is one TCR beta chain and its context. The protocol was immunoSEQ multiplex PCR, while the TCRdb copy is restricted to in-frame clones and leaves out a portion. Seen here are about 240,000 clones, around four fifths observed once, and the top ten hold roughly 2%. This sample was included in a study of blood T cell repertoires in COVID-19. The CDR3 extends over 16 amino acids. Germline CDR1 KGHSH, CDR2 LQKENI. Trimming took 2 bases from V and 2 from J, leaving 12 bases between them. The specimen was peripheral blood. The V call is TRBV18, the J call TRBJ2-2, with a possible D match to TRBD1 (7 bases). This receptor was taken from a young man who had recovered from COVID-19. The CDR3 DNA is TGTGCCAGCTCACCAAGGGGGGACAGAAACACCGGGGAGCTGTTTTTT. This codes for CASSPRGDRNTGELFF.